These 29 T cell receptor beta chains share one sample of origin, sequenced in a study of T cell changes during pregnancy in multiple sclerosis. Clones were read by immunoSEQ multiplex PCR, and TCRdb kept only the in-frame ones, dropping some. The profile shows 30,000 to 40,000 clones, around nine tenths of them singletons. The sequencing here drew on CD8+ T cells from peripheral blood mononuclear cells, taken in the third trimester of pregnancy. These receptor sequences come from a female donor with multiple sclerosis, enrolled in a pregnancy study.

The CDR3 is CASSEQTGELFF. CDR3 nucleotides: TGCGCCAGCAGTGAGCAGACCGGGGAGCTGTTTTTT. The chain uses TRBV10-2 and TRBJ2-2; no clear D. CDR3 size: 12 residues. CDR1 is WSHSY, CDR2 SAAADI, per germline. V was pared by 2 bases and J by 5 bases, with 3 bases between.

This chain links TRBV7-2 with TRBJ1-1; the match to TRBD1 covers 9 bases. Looked up from germline, CDR1 is SGHTA and CDR2 is FQGNSA. The CDR3 is 17 amino acids. Trimming took 4 bases from V and 0 from J; bases not matched to a gene: 9. The DNA for the CDR3 is TGTGCCAGCAGCTCTACAGGGGGCCTTCGTATGAACACTGAAGCTTTCTTT. The encoded protein is CASSSTGGLRMNTEAFF.

This clone was found once. The chain recombines TRBV4-3 with TRBJ2-7, with D unclear. Germline values: CDR1 LGHNA, CDR2 YSLEER. The V end was cut by 4 bases, the J end by 2 bases, with 9 bases between. This CDR3 region has 13 residues. Written as DNA, the CDR3 is TGCGCCAGCAGCCCTGCACTTACCTACGAGCAGTACTTC. Its protein is CASSPALTYEQYF.

V gene TRBV7-9 combines with J gene TRBJ1-2; a weak D match, TRBD1 (5 bases). The CDR3 consists of 13 residues. Germline V gene sequence: CDR1 SEHNR, CDR2 FQNEAQ (reference sequence). V lost 2 bases, J lost 5 bases, and 9 bases lay in between. The CDR3 sequence: CASSLSQGYGYTF. DNA for the CDR3: TGTGCCAGCAGCTTATCGCAGGGTTATGGCTACACCTTC.

The chain employs TRBV13 and TRBJ2-6, with 7 bases that match TRBD1. The CDR3 contains 17 residues. The V segment lost 3 bases and the J segment 0 bases; nucleotides outside the gene matches: 5. CDR1 PRHDT and CDR2 FYEKMQ come from the germline V gene (reference sequence). CDR3 nucleotide sequence: TGTGCCAGCAGCTTCGACAGGGACAGCTCTGGGGCCAACGTCCTGACTTTC. Translation gives CASSFDRDSSGANVLTF.

The chain joins TRBV7-6 to TRBJ2-1, with 14 bases lining up with TRBD2. With V trimmed by 3 bases and J by 4 bases, 5 bases remained unmatched. Germline loops: CDR1 SGHVS, CDR2 FNYEAQ. There are 17 residues in the CDR3. This CDR3 reads CASSLGTSGGLYNEQFF. Written as DNA, the CDR3 is TGTGCCAGCAGCTTGGGGACTAGCGGGGGCCTGTACAATGAGCAGTTCTTC.

This clone was detected once. The sample contains more than one DNA sequence encoding this CDR3. In DNA, the CDR3 is TGTGCCAGCAGCGTAGGGGGAGGGGCCTACAATGAGCAGTTCTTC. This codes for CASSVGGGAYNEQFF. J is TRBJ2-1 and V is TRBV9; TRBD2 matches at 7 bases. This CDR3 has 15 residues. Germline V gives CDR1 SGDLS, CDR2 YYNGEE. The J segment lost 2 bases and the V segment lost 0 bases, leaving 2 bases of the junction unmatched.

This clone has a single count. This chain uses TRBV30 with TRBJ1-6; TRBD1 matches at 12 bases. Germline V gene sequence: CDR1 GTSNPN, CDR2 SVGIG (reference sequence). This CDR3 region has 14 residues. V dropped 3 bases and J dropped 9; count of bases not matched to a gene: 3. Here the CDR3 DNA reads TGTGCCTGGAGCGCGGGACAGGGGGCTTCACCCCTCCACTTT. Protein product: CAWSAGQGASPLHF.

The CDR3 DNA reads TGTGCCAGCAGCGATGCGCAGACGGAACTAAAATCCTATGGCTACACCTTC. Its protein is CASSDAQTELKSYGYTF. The chain employs TRBV9 and TRBJ1-2; the D is unclear. V dropped 3 bases and J dropped 4 bases, with 22 bases sitting between them. The CDR3 sequence is 17 residues long. Germline CDR1 and CDR2: SGDLS and YYNGEE.

The V call is TRBV5-1, the J call TRBJ1-2, with a possible D match to TRBD1 (5 bases). The length of the CDR3 is 13 residues. V lost 0 bases and J 7 bases, leaving 10 bases between the germline ends. CDR1 is SGHRS and CDR2 is YFSETQ in the germline V gene. DNA for the CDR3: TGCGCCAGCAGCTTGGAGGCAGGGTCTGGCTACACCTTC. Amino acid sequence: CASSLEAGSGYTF.

The chain uses TRBV13 and TRBJ2-7; 15 bases align to TRBD2. In germline, CDR1 is PRHDT, CDR2 FYEKMQ (reference sequence). The CDR3 totals 18 residues. Trimming took 1 base from V and 0 from J; bases not matched to a gene: 4. In DNA form, the CDR3 reads TGTGCCAGCAGCTTAGAGGGGACTAGCGGGGGGCTCTCCTACGAGCAGTACTTC. Amino acid sequence: CASSLEGTSGGLSYEQYF.

The chain combines TRBV9 with TRBJ2-5; 8 nucleotides line up with TRBD2. CDR3 length: 15 residues. CDR1 is SGDLS, CDR2 YYNGEE, per germline. With 3 bases clipped from V and 2 bases from J, the junction kept 6 bases outside the gene matches. The CDR3 loop is CASSGTAGEQETQYF. The CDR3 DNA sequence: TGTGCCAGCAGCGGCACAGCGGGGGAACAAGAGACCCAGTACTTC.

The V gene is TRBV7-9, the J gene TRBJ1-1, with 11 bases identical to TRBD1. Germline trimming cut 7 bases from V and 4 bases from J; bases unmatched to any gene: 2. This CDR3 has 13 amino acids. Germline V gives CDR1 SEHNR, CDR2 FQNEAQ (reference sequence). DNA for the CDR3: TGTGCCAGCAACGGGACAGGGGGCACTGAAGCTTTCTTT. The encoded protein is CASNGTGGTEAFF. Supplemented by reference TRBV7-9 and TRBJ1-1, the full variable domain reads DTGVSQNPRHKITKRGQNVTFRCDPISEHNRLYWYRQTLGQGPEFLTYFQNEAQLEKSRLLSDRFSAERPKGSFSTLEIQRTEQGDSAMYLCASNGTGGTEAFFGQGTRLTVV.

This clone showed up just once. The chain combines TRBV9 with TRBJ1-3, with TRBD1 matching 7 bases. The CDR3 is 15 amino acids. With V trimmed by 3 bases and J by 0 bases, 3 bases remained unmatched. Per the germline V gene, CDR1 is SGDLS and CDR2 is YYNGEE. The CDR3 DNA reads TGTGCCAGCAGCGGCAGGGGGGACTCTGGAAACACCATATATTTT. Its protein product is CASSGRGDSGNTIYF.

The J gene is TRBJ2-7, the V gene TRBV7-2, with 9 bases identical to TRBD1. Looked up from germline, CDR1 is SGHTA and CDR2 is FQGNSA. The V and J ends lost 4 bases and 2 bases, in that order; junction bases with no gene match: 15. The CDR3 extends over 18 amino acids. CDR3 sequence: CASSSEQGQGPTPYEQYF. CDR3 nucleotide sequence: TGTGCCAGCAGCTCCGAACAGGGACAGGGCCCAACGCCCTACGAGCAGTACTTC.

This rearrangement joins TRBV4-3 to TRBJ2-1; 10 positions match TRBD2. This CDR3 has 15 amino acids. V lost 4 bases and J lost 2; bases outside the gene matches: 2. Germline V gene sequence: CDR1 LGHNA, CDR2 YSLEER. CDR3 bases: TGCGCCAGCAGCCTAACTAGCGGGGCCTACAATGAGCAGTTCTTC. This encodes CASSLTSGAYNEQFF.

In nucleotides, the CDR3 is TGTGCCAGCAGACAGGACAGGGCGAACCAAGAGACCCAGTACTTC. This gives the protein CASRQDRANQETQYF. The chain has TRBV27 and TRBJ2-5, with 8 bases lining up with TRBD1. The junction had 6 bases not matched to a gene; V was cut back by 6 bases and J by 0 bases. CDR3 length: 15 residues. CDR1 is MNHEY, CDR2 SMNVEV, per germline (reference sequence).

The chain couples TRBV12-5 to TRBJ2-7; D unresolved. V lost 6 bases to trimming and J lost 6 bases, with 12 bases between them. The CDR3 totals 12 residues. CDR1 is LGHNT, CDR2 FRNRAP, per germline. The CDR3 nucleotides are TGTGCTAGTGGCCAGAGGCATGTCGAGCAGTACTTC. Its protein product is CASGQRHVEQYF.

In DNA, the CDR3 is TGTGCCAGCAGCCCACGGACTAACACAGATACGCAGTATTTT. Translating it yields CASSPRTNTDTQYF. The rearrangement uses TRBV13 and TRBJ2-3; D is possibly TRBD2 (6 bases). This CDR3 region has 14 residues. Germline lookup yields CDR1 PRHDT and CDR2 FYEKMQ (reference sequence). Trimming stripped 5 bases from V and 2 bases from J, with 11 bases between.

V gene TRBV7-6 combines with J gene TRBJ2-3; 10 positions match TRBD1. The CDR3 totals 20 residues. V was clipped by 1 base and J by 2 bases; unmatched bases: 15. The germline gives CDR1 SGHVS, CDR2 FNYEAQ. This chain's CDR3 is CASSLVARTGGPRPTDTQYF. Here the CDR3 DNA reads TGTGCCAGCAGCTTAGTCGCCAGGACAGGGGGACCCCGACCCACAGATACGCAGTATTTT.

This chain connects TRBV4-3 to TRBJ2-6; tentatively, D is TRBD2 (5 bases). The CDR3 contains 16 residues. The V gene's germline CDR1 is LGHNA and CDR2 YSLEER. V lost 0 bases and J lost 1, with 7 bases in between. The CDR3 nucleotides read TGCGCCAGCAGCCAAGATCGCGGGTCTGGGGCCAACGTCCTGACTTTC. Translating gives CASSQDRGSGANVLTF.

This chain links TRBV25-1 with TRBJ1-1; TRBD1 matches 9 bases. The V and J ends lost 4 bases and 5 bases, in that order; junction bases with no gene match: 5. Germline values: CDR1 MGHDK, CDR2 SYGVNS. The CDR3 sequence is 14 residues long. The CDR3 bases are TGTGCCAGCAGTGGTCGAGACAGGGGGACTGAAGCTTTCTTT. Translating gives CASSGRDRGTEAFF.

This clone was seen more than once but under ten times. This sequence joins TRBV6-1 and TRBJ2-5, with 10 bases lining up with TRBD1. CDR1 and CDR2 (germline): MNHNS, SASEGT. The junction had 0 bases not matched to a gene; V was cut back by 4 bases and J by 1 base. This CDR3 has 14 residues. The CDR3 region has the DNA TGTGCCAGCAGTGGGACAGGGGGCCAAGAGACCCAGTACTTC. Translating gives CASSGTGGQETQYF.

The chain recombines TRBV13 with TRBJ2-2, with D perhaps TRBD1 (6 bases). CDR1 and CDR2 from the germline V gene are PRHDT and FYEKMQ (reference sequence). V lost 5 bases, J lost 7 bases, and 14 bases lay in between. The CDR3 is made up of 14 amino acids. CDR3 nucleotide sequence: TGTGCCAGCAGCAACTCACAGGGCTTCGGGGAGCTGTTTTTT. It yields the protein CASSNSQGFGELFF.

This chain links TRBV27 with TRBJ2-1, with D possibly being TRBD2 (5 bases). The germline V and J ends were trimmed by 3 bases and 5 bases, with 5 bases remaining between them. The CDR3 length is 12 residues. The germline V gene has CDR1 MNHEY and CDR2 SMNVEV (reference sequence). The CDR3 bases are TGTGCCAGCAGTTTCGGGGACAATGAGCAGTTCTTC. Its protein is CASSFGDNEQFF.

The rearrangement joins TRBV15 to TRBJ2-6; D possibly corresponds to TRBD1 (6 bases). Germline assignment: CDR1 LNHNV and CDR2 YYDKDF (reference sequence). This CDR3 has 15 amino acids. The V and J ends lost 8 bases and 0 bases respectively, with 11 bases between them. The CDR3 nucleotides read TGTGCCACCTCACAGGGCAGCTCTGGGGCCAACGTCCTGACTTTC. It specifies CATSQGSSGANVLTF.

The chain links TRBV7-3 to TRBJ2-2; D is perhaps TRBD1 (6 bases). This CDR3 contains 16 residues. The germline V gene has CDR1 SGHTA and CDR2 FQGTGA. Deletions cut 0 bases from V and 0 bases from J, with 8 bases between. CDR3: CASSLTRTANTGELFF. CDR3 coding DNA: TGTGCCAGCAGCTTAACCCGGACAGCGAACACCGGGGAGCTGTTTTTT.

This sequence joins TRBV7-8 and TRBJ2-2, with D possibly TRBD1 on 6 matching bases. CDR1 and CDR2 (germline): SGHVS, FQNEAQ. V dropped 5 bases and J dropped 1 base, with 14 bases sitting between them. This CDR3 region has 16 residues. This CDR3 reads CASSPPGHLNTGELFF. CDR3 DNA: TGTGCCAGCAGCCCACCGGGACACCTGAACACCGGGGAGCTGTTTTTT.

The CDR3 is CASSGSQGLTDTQYF. The CDR3 DNA sequence: TGTGCCAGCAGTGGGAGTCAGGGACTCACAGATACGCAGTATTTT. The rearrangement links TRBV2 to TRBJ2-3; the D gene is possibly TRBD2 (6 bases). The CDR3 totals 15 residues. The V end lost 4 bases, the J end lost 2 bases, and 13 bases lay between the germline ends. The germline gives CDR1 SNHLY, CDR2 FYNNEI.